This T cell receptor beta chain stems from a study of shared clonotypes between healthy human individuals. Across the whole study: A donor's plate count was three for CD4 naive and three for CD4 memory; CD8 naive had two and CD8 memory one.

Of note for this clone: Other DNA variants within this sample encode the same CDR3.

The naive CD8 subset, CD45RO-negative cells positively selected for CCR7, excluded terminally differentiated effector memory CD45RA+ cells. Assay used: immunoSEQ multiplex PCR; TCRdb lists only in-frame clones, some missing. The sample carries roughly 2.1 million clones, just over 90% recorded once. The V end lost 3 bases, the J end lost 1 base, and 4 bases lay between the germline ends. CDR3 length equals 12 residues. The germline gives CDR1 SGHNT, CDR2 YYREEE (reference sequence). This chain uses TRBV5-4 with TRBJ1-1, with D unclear. Specimen: naive CD8+ T cells from PBMCs. The TCR comes from a man between 18 and 29 years old in good health. Some clones in this sample may be carry-over from other donors' samples. The CDR3 sequence is CASSSGNTEAFF. The CDR3, as DNA: TGTGCCAGCAGCTCCGGGAACACTGAAGCTTTCTTT. Supplemented by reference TRBV5-4 and TRBJ1-1, the full variable domain reads ETGVTQSPTHLIKTRGQQVTLRCSSQSGHNTVSWYQQALGQGPQFIFQYYREEENGRGNFPPRFSGLQFPNYSSELNVNALELDDSALYLCASSSGNTEAFFGQGTRLTVV.